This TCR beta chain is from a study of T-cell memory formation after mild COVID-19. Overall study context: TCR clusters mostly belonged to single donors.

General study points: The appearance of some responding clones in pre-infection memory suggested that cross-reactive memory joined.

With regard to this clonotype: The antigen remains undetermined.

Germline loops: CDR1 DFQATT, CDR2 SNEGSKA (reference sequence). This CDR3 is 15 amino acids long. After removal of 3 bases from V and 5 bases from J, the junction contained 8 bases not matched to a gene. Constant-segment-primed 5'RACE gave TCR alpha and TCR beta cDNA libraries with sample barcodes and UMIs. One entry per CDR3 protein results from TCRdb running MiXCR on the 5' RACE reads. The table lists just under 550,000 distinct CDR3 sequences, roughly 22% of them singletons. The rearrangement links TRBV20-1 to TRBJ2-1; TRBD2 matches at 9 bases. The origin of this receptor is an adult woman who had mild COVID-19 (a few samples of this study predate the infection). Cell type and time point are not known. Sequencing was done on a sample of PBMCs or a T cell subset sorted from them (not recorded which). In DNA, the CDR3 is TGCAGTGCTAGGCATAGCGGGAGCTTTAACAATGAGCAGTTCTTC. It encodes CSARHSGSFNNEQFF.